Listed here is a single T cell receptor beta chain. This sample is drawn from a study of radiation and T cells in renal cell carcinoma. The CDR3 extends over 14 amino acids. Trimming removed 2 bases from V and 4 bases from J, with 9 bases in between. CDR1 is ENHRY, CDR2 SYGVKD, per germline. Using immunoSEQ multiplex PCR, the repertoire was profiled, and TCRdb retains in-frame clones only, with some absent. The sample lists about 78,000 clones, about 89% occurring once. Time point specified: blood 4 weeks post-SBRT, at nephrectomy. Treatment denoted: 15 Gy SBRT to primary tumor, nephrectomy 4 weeks later.

This TCR came from a woman aged 70-85 years with renal cell carcinoma. The chain employs TRBV10-3 and TRBJ2-1; D might be TRBD1 or TRBD2, each matching 5 bases. Source: blood, taken from a patient whose treatment included radiotherapy and nephrectomy. The CDR3 spells CAISERGVYNEQFF. The CDR3 DNA is TGTGCCATCAGTGAGCGAGGGGTTTACAATGAGCAGTTCTTC.